This T cell receptor (beta chain) was profiled in a study of shared clonotypes between healthy human individuals. Naive CD8 cells comprised CD45RO-negative, CCR7-positively selected cells, excluding terminally differentiated effector memory CD45RA+ cells. The donors were adults (healthy and HIV-negative) with no recent acute infections or vaccinations. Profiled with immunoSEQ multiplex PCR; TCRdb holds only in-frame clones, not every one. The sample includes about 550,000 clones, 95% to 96% of them seen just once. The CDR3 covers 17 residues. With 4 bases removed from V and 5 bases from J, the gap between germline ends came to 21 bases. CDR1 is SEHNR and CDR2 is FQNEAQ in the germline V gene (reference sequence).

Sequenced sample: naive CD8+ T cells sorted from blood. The chain employs TRBV7-9 and TRBJ2-1, with D tentatively TRBD2 (5 bases). This TCR derives from a woman aged 25 to 39 in good health. CDR3 bases: TGTGCCAGCAGCTCGAACATTGTCAGCGGCTTCGACAATGAGCAGTTCTTC. It is translated as CASSSNIVSGFDNEQFF.